Listed below are T cell receptor beta chains from one sample, sequenced in a study of shared clonotypes between healthy human individuals. Sequencing was performed with immunoSEQ multiplex PCR; in TCRdb, only in-frame clones are kept and a portion is missing. The table records 1.4 million to 1.5 million clones, over 95% of them present only once. Source material: naive CD4+ T cells sorted from blood. Source of these receptors: a man between 25 and 39 years old in good health. Both conserved end residues are part of each CDR3. D genes are given only for firm matches. Expanded clones get a size class; other rows say once, few or many, or leave the size out.

>TRBJ2-5|TRBV10-1|-|TRBD1
CASSETTGKETQYF
TGCGCCAGCAGTGAAACGACAGGGAAAGAGACCCAGTACTTC
>TRBJ2-1|TRBV7-3|-|-
CASSQGSYGEQFF
TGTGCCAGCAGCCAAGGGTCCTATGGTGAGCAGTTCTTC
>TRBJ2-1|TRBV7-2|-|-
CASSLGSGAGQFF
TGTGCCAGCAGCTTAGGTTCGGGAGCAGGGCAGTTCTTC
>TRBJ1-1|TRBV28|-|-
CASSLFQGAEAFF
TGTGCCAGCAGTTTATTCCAGGGAGCTGAAGCTTTCTTT
>TRBJ2-5|TRBV7-6|once|TRBD2
CASRIGAGVRAETQYF
TGTGCCAGCAGGATCGGGGCGGGAGTACGGGCAGAGACCCAGTACTTC
>TRBJ2-7|TRBV27|-|TRBD1
CASRFLTGGSYEQYF
TGTGCCAGCAGATTTTTAACAGGGGGCTCCTACGAGCAGTACTTC
>TRBJ2-1|TRBV7-9|-|TRBD2
CASSPIIGTSGRYEQFF
TGTGCCAGCAGCCCAATAATCGGAACTAGCGGGAGGTATGAGCAGTTCTTC
>TRBJ2-2|TRBV10-3|once|-
CAIKGTDTGELFF
TGTGCCATCAAAGGGACGGACACCGGGGAGCTGTTTTTT
>TRBJ2-1|TRBV5-1|once|TRBD2
CASSRGGTSGNEQFF
TGCGCCAGCAGCCGAGGGGGGACTAGTGGGAATGAGCAGTTCTTC
>TRBJ2-5|TRBV2|-|-
CASSVGRETQYF
TGTGCCAGCAGTGTTGGAAGGGAGACCCAGTACTTC
>TRBJ2-1|TRBV5-1|few|-
CASSLGVSYNEQFF
TGCGCCAGCAGCTTAGGGGTCTCCTACAATGAGCAGTTCTTC
>TRBJ2-7|TRBV28|-|-
CASSLADGYEQYF
TGTGCCAGCAGTTTGGCCGACGGATACGAGCAGTACTTC
>TRBJ1-4|TRBV2|-|-
CASSEVRGNEKLFF
TGTGCCAGCAGTGAAGTCCGGGGGAATGAAAAACTGTTTTTT
>TRBJ2-1|TRBV7-8|-|-
CASRNLGLSGIYNEQFF
TGTGCCAGCAGAAATTTGGGACTCTCGGGGATCTACAATGAGCAGTTCTTC
>TRBJ2-1|TRBV18|once|TRBD2
CASSPAATSLYNEQFF
TGTGCCAGCTCACCGGCCGCGACTAGCCTATACAATGAGCAGTTCTTC
>TRBJ2-6|TRBV29-1|-|-
CSVVWGRGANVLTF
TGCAGCGTTGTTTGGGGGCGCGGGGCCAACGTCCTGACTTTC
>TRBJ1-3|TRBV6-5|-|-
CASSPTWGGNTIYF
TGTGCCAGCAGCCCGACTTGGGGGGGAAACACCATATATTTT
>TRBJ1-1|TRBV10-1|-|-
CASSSKSNTEAFF
TGCGCCAGCAGCTCGAAATCGAACACTGAAGCTTTCTTT
>TRBJ2-2|TRBV29-1|-|-
CSAGANTGELFF
TGCAGCGCTGGGGCGAACACCGGGGAGCTGTTTTTT
>TRBJ1-5|TRBV27|-|-
CASSSGVLQPQHF
TGTGCCAGCAGTTCAGGGGTCCTCCAGCCCCAGCATTTT
>TRBJ1-5|TRBV29-1|-|TRBD1
CSVMDRYNQPQHF
TGCAGCGTTATGGACAGGTACAATCAGCCCCAGCATTTT
>TRBJ2-7|TRBV27|-|TRBD1
CASSSGTGKGYEQYF
TGTGCCAGCAGTTCCGGGACAGGGAAGGGATACGAGCAGTACTTC
>TRBJ2-1|TRBV19|-|TRBD2
CASAMGLAGVSSGNEQFF
TGTGCCAGCGCAATGGGACTAGCGGGAGTGTCTAGCGGCAATGAGCAGTTCTTC
>TRBJ2-1|TRBV19|once|TRBD2
CASSIARLAGVGSHEQFF
TGTGCCAGTAGTATAGCCCGACTAGCGGGAGTGGGCTCACATGAGCAGTTCTTC
>TRBJ2-7|TRBV5-1|-|-
CASSLGRGGEQYF
TGCGCCAGCAGCTTGGGAAGGGGAGGCGAGCAGTACTTC
>TRBJ2-3|TRBV5-1|-|TRBD2
CASSFGLADNTDTQYF
TGCGCCAGCAGCTTCGGACTAGCGGATAACACAGATACGCAGTATTTT
>TRBJ1-2|TRBV2|-|TRBD1
CASKKGQPGAGYTF
TGTGCCAGCAAAAAGGGACAGCCCGGGGCTGGCTACACCTTC
>TRBJ2-1|TRBV29-1|-|-
CSARSTTYNEQFF
TGCAGCGCCCGTTCTACGACCTACAATGAGCAGTTCTTC
>TRBJ2-7|TRBV19|-|TRBD2
CASSIDPGLAGGPHEQYF
TGTGCCAGTAGTATAGATCCAGGACTAGCGGGAGGACCCCACGAGCAGTACTTC
>TRBJ2-7|TRBV15|-|TRBD1
CATSNPTGGYEQYF
TGTGCCACCAGCAATCCCACAGGGGGTTACGAGCAGTACTTC
>TRBJ2-7|TRBV10-3|-|-
CAISELGENYEQYF
TGTGCCATCAGTGAATTAGGGGAAAACTACGAGCAGTACTTC
>TRBJ1-1|TRBV18|-|-
CASSRDSGAEAFF
TGTGCCAGCTCACGGGACTCAGGGGCTGAAGCTTTCTTT
>TRBJ2-7|TRBV4-1|-|-
CASSQAARAYEQYF
TGCGCCAGCAGCCAAGCTGCGCGGGCCTACGAGCAGTACTTC
>TRBJ2-7|TRBV6-5|-|-
CAISIGPGLNEQYF
TGTGCCATCTCCATCGGCCCAGGGTTGAACGAGCAGTACTTC
>TRBJ2-1|TRBV11-2|-|TRBD2
CASTSSGSLIIGEQFF
TGTGCCAGCACCTCTAGCGGGAGTTTGATCATCGGTGAGCAGTTCTTC
>TRBJ1-3|TRBV4-1|-|-
CASSQINSGNTIYF
TGCGCCAGCAGCCAAATAAACTCTGGAAACACCATATATTTT
>TRBJ2-3|TRBV29-1|-|TRBD2
CSGLAGAVRDTQYF
TGCAGCGGCCTAGCGGGAGCGGTAAGAGATACGCAGTATTTT
>TRBJ2-1|TRBV4-3|-|TRBD1
CASSPQGGDYNEQFF
TGCGCCAGCAGCCCACAGGGGGGTGACTACAATGAGCAGTTCTTC
>TRBJ2-1|TRBV4-1|-|TRBD2
CASRGRAGNEQFF
TGCGCCAGCCGCGGGAGGGCGGGCAATGAGCAGTTCTTC